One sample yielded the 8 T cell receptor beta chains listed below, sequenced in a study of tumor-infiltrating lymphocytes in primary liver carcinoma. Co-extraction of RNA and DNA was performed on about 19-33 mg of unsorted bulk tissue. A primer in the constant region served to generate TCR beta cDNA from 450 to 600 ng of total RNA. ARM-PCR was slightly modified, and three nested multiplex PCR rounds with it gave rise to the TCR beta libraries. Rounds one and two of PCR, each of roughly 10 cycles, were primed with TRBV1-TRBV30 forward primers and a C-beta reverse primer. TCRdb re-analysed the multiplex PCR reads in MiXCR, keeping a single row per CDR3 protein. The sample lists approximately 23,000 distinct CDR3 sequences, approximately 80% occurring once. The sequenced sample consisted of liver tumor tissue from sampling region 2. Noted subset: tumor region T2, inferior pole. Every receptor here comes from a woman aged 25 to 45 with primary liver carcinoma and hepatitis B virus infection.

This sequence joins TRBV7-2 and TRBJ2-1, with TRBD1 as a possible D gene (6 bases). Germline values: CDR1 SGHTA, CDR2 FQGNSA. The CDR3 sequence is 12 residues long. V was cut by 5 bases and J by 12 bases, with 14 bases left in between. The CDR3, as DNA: TGTGCCAGCAGCCTGACAGGTGTTGGGCAGTTCTTC. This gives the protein CASSLTGVGQFF.

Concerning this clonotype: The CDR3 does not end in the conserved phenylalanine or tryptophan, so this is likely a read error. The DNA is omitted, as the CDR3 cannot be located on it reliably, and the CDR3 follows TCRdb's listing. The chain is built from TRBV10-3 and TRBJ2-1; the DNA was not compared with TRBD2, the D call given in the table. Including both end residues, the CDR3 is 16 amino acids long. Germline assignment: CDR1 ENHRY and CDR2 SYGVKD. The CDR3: CAISESMAGSYNEHYS.

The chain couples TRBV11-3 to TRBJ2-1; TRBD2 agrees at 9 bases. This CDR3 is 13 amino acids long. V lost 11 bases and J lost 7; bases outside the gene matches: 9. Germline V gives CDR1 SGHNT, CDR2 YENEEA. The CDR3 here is CAGASGTGNEQFF. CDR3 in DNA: TGTGCCGGCGCTAGCGGGACTGGGAATGAGCAGTTCTTC.

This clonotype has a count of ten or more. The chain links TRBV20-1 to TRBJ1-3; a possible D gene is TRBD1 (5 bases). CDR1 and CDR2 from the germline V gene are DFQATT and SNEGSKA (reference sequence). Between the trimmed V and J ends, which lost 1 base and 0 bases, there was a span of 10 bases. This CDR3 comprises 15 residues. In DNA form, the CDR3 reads TGCAGTGCTAGAGCCCCAGGGCTCTCTGGAAACACCATATATTTT. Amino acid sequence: CSARAPGLSGNTIYF.

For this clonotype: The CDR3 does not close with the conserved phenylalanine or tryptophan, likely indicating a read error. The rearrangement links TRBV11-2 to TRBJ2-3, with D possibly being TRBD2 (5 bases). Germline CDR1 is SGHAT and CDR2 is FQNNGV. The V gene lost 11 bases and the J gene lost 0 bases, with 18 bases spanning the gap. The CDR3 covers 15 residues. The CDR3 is CAGNLVARSTDTQYS. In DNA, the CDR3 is TGTGCCGGCAACTTAGTAGCGAGAAGCACAGATACGCAGTATTCT.

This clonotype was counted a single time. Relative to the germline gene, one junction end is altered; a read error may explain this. CDR3: CAGSSPWSWEVQYF. CDR3 nucleotide sequence: TGTGCCGGCAGCTCCCCGTGGAGCTGGGAGGTCCAGTACTTC. The chain joins TRBV11-2 to TRBJ2-5; D might be TRBD2 (6 bases). Per the germline V gene, CDR1 is SGHAT and CDR2 is FQNNGV. The CDR3 totals 14 residues.

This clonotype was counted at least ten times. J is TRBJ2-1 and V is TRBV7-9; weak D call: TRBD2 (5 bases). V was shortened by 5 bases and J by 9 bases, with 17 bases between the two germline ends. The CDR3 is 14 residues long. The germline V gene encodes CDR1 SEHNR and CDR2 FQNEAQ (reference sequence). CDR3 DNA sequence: TGTGCCAGCAGCCCGAGCGCGGCGGCGGGTGAGCAGTTCTTC. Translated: CASSPSAAAGEQFF. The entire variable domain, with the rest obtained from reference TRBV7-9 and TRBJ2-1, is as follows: DTGVSQNPRHKITKRGQNVTFRCDPISEHNRLYWYRQTLGQGPEFLTYFQNEAQLEKSRLLSDRFSAERPKGSFSTLEIQRTEQGDSAMYLCASSPSAAAGEQFFGPGTRLTVL.

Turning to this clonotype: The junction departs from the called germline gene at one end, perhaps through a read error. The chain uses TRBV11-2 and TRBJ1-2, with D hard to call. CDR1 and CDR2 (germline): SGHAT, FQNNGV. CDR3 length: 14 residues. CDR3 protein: CASSLRESNHGYTF. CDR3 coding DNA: TGTGCCAGCAGCTTAAGGGAATCTAACCATGGCTACACCTTT.